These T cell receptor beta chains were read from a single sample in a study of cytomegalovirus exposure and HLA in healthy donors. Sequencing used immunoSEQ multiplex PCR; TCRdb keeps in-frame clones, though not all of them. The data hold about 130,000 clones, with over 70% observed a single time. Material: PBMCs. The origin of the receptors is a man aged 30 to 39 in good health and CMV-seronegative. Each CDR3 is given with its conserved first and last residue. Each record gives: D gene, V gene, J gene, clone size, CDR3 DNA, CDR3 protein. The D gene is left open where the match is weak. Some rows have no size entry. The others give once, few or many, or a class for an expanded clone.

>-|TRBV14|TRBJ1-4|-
TGTGCCAGCAGCCAGCAGCGTAATGAAAAACTGTTTTTT
CASSQQRNEKLFF
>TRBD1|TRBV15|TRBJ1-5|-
TGTGCCACCAGCAGAGAGACAGGGGGGGATCAGCCCCAGCATTTT
CATSRETGGDQPQHF
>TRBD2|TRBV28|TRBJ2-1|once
TGTGCCAGCAGTTCCTGGACTAGCGGGAAGTCCAATGAGCAGTTCTTC
CASSSWTSGKSNEQFF
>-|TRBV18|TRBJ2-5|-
TGTGCCAGCTCACGCGGGACAGCACAAGAGACCCAGTACTTC
CASSRGTAQETQYF
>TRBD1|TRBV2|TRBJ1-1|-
TGTGCCAGCAGTGCTACCGGGACAGGGAACACTGAAGCTTTCTTT
CASSATGTGNTEAFF
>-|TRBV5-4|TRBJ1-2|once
TGTGCCAGCAGCTTCGACGTCGGGGAGGGAGCGAACTATGGCTACACCTTC
CASSFDVGEGANYGYTF
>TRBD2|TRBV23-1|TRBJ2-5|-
TGCGCCAGCAGTCATGCCGGGACTACGTACCAAGAGACCCAGTACTTC
CASSHAGTTYQETQYF
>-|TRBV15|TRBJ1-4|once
TGTGCCACCAGCAGAGATCTGGCGGCGCCGACTAATGAAAAACTGTTTTTT
CATSRDLAAPTNEKLFF
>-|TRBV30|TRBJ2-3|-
TGTGCCTGGAGTGTCCCCGGGAGAGGGCAGTATTTT
CAWSVPGRGQYF
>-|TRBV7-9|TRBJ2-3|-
TGTGCCAGCAGCAATAGCGAGGCGCAGTATTTT
CASSNSEAQYF
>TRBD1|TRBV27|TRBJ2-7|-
TGTGCCAGCAGTTCGTCGTGGCGACAGGGGCGGTGGTACGAGCAGTACTTC
CASSSSWRQGRWYEQYF
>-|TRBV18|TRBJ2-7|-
TGTGCCACATCGGCGGAACCTTACGAGCAGTACTTC
CATSAEPYEQYF
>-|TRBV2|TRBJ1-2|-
TGTGCCAGCAAGAGGCAGAGGAGTGGCTACACCTTC
CASKRQRSGYTF
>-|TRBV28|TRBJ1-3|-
TGTGCCTCCCTTTCTGGAAACACCATATATTTT
CASLSGNTIYF
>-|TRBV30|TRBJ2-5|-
TGTGCCTGGAGTGTAGAGAGGGTGGTGCAGTACTTC
CAWSVERVVQYF
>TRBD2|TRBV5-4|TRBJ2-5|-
TGTGCCAGCAGCAAGGGACTAGCGGGAAACCAAGAGACCCAGTACTTC
CASSKGLAGNQETQYF
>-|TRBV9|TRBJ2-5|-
TGTGCCAGCAGCGTAGGGGTAGCAGGGGGAGGCCAAGAGACCCAGTACTTC
CASSVGVAGGGQETQYF
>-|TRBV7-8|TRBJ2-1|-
TGTGCCAGCAGCTTAGTCCGCTATGGTGAGCAGTTCTTC
CASSLVRYGEQFF
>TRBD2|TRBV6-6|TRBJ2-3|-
TGTGCCAGCACCCAGACTAGCGGGAGATTAGATACGCAGTATTTT
CASTQTSGRLDTQYF
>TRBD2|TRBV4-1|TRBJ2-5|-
TGCGCCAGCAGCCAAGTTGGGCTAGCGGGAGAGACCCAGTACTTC
CASSQVGLAGETQYF
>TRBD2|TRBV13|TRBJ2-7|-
TGTGCCAGCAGCAACACCCAGGGCGGGAGGCGGTACGAGCAGTACTTC
CASSNTQGGRRYEQYF
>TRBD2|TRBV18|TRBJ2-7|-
TGTGCCAGCTCCCCGGTACTAGCGGGAGCCAGGGCTAAGGAGCAGTACTTC
CASSPVLAGARAKEQYF
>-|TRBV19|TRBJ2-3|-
TGTGCCAGTAGTATAGTTACATCCCGCACAGATACGCAGTATTTT
CASSIVTSRTDTQYF
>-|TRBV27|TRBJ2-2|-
TGTGCCAGCAGTTTCGGCGGATTGAACACCGGGGAGCTGTTTTTT
CASSFGGLNTGELFF
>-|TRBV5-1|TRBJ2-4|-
TGCGCCAGCAGCTTGCCGGCGTCAGGGTGGAACATTCAGTACTTC
CASSLPASGWNIQYF
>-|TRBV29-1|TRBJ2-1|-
TGCAGCGTTGAAGATGTTGGGAGCTCCTACAATGAGCAGTTCTTC
CSVEDVGSSYNEQFF
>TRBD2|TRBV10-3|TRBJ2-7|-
TGTGCCATCGCGGGGGTCTCCTACGAGCAGTACTTC
CAIAGVSYEQYF
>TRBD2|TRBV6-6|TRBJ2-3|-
TGTGCCAGCGTAATAGCGGGAGTGGATACGCAGTATTTT
CASVIAGVDTQYF
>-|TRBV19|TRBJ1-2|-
TGTGCCAGTAGTAGGTCCGGGGGGGCGCAGGACTATGGCTACACCTTC
CASSRSGGAQDYGYTF
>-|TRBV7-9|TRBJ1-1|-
TGTTCCAGCAGCTTAGGAGGATCACATAACACTGAAGCTTTCTTT
CSSSLGGSHNTEAFF
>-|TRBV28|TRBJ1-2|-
TGTGCCAGCAGTCTAAGGGAGAACTATGGCTACACCTTC
CASSLRENYGYTF
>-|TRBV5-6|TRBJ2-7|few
TGTGCCAGCAGCTCAGTCGGAGGGTGGTACGAGCAGTACTTC
CASSSVGGWYEQYF
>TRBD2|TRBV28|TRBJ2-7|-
TGTGCCAGCAGTGAAGGGGAGATAGCGGGTGTAACCTACGAGCAGTACTTC
CASSEGEIAGVTYEQYF
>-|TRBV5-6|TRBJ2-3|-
TGTGCCAGCACAGGTGCGAAGACAGATACGCAGTATTTT
CASTGAKTDTQYF
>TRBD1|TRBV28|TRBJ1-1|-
TGTGCCAGCAGTTCTTCAGGGGGGATCGCTGAAGCTTTCTTT
CASSSSGGIAEAFF
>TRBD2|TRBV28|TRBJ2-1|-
TGTGCCAGCAGTTTCTCCGGGACTAGCGGGAGTTATGAGCAGTTCTTC
CASSFSGTSGSYEQFF
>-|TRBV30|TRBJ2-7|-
TGTGCCTGGAGCTTCTCCTACGAGCAGTACTTC
CAWSFSYEQYF
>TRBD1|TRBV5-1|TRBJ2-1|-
TGCGCCAGCAGCTTGGGGACAGGGGGCGATGAGCAGTTCTTC
CASSLGTGGDEQFF
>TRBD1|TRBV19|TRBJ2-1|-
TGTGCCAGTAATACAGGGGGCAGGGTGGGTGAGCAGTTCTTC
CASNTGGRVGEQFF
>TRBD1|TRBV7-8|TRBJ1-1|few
TGTGCCAGCAGCTGGACGGACAGGGGAAGCACTGAAGCTTTCTTT
CASSWTDRGSTEAFF
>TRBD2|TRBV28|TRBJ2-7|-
TGTGCCAGCAGTCCCCCCGGGACTAGCGGTACCTACGAGCAGTACTTC
CASSPPGTSGTYEQYF
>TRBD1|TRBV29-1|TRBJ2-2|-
TGCAGCGTTGGACAGGGGCCGAACACCGGGGAGCTGTTTTTT
CSVGQGPNTGELFF
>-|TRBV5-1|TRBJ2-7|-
TGCGCCAGCAGCGAATCGGGAGCGGCGTACGAGCAGTACTTC
CASSESGAAYEQYF
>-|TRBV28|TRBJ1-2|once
TGTGCCAGCAGTTCTGCAGGGGTCTATGGCTACACCTTC
CASSSAGVYGYTF
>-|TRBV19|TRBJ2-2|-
TGTGCCAGCGGAGGGGCGGGGACCGGGGAGCTGTTTTTT
CASGGAGTGELFF